This T cell receptor (beta chain) stems from a study of T cell changes during pregnancy in multiple sclerosis. Trimming at V came to 3 bases and at J to 5 bases, leaving 9 bases not matched to a gene. The CDR3 sequence is 15 residues long. Germline CDR1 reads SGHRS; CDR2 reads YFSETQ. Repertoires were generated with immunoSEQ multiplex PCR, while TCRdb's copy carries only in-frame clones and drops some. The table records about 38,000 clones, nearly 95% of them present only once. This sequence was found in a female donor in good health, enrolled as a control in a pregnancy study. The sequencing here drew on CD4+ T cells from peripheral blood mononuclear cells, taken after pregnancy. The chain joins TRBV5-1 to TRBJ2-5; 8 bases match TRBD2. Written as DNA, the CDR3 is TGCGCCAGCAGCTCCTCGGGGGGGACGGGGGAGACCCAGTACTTC. As protein: CASSSSGGTGETQYF.